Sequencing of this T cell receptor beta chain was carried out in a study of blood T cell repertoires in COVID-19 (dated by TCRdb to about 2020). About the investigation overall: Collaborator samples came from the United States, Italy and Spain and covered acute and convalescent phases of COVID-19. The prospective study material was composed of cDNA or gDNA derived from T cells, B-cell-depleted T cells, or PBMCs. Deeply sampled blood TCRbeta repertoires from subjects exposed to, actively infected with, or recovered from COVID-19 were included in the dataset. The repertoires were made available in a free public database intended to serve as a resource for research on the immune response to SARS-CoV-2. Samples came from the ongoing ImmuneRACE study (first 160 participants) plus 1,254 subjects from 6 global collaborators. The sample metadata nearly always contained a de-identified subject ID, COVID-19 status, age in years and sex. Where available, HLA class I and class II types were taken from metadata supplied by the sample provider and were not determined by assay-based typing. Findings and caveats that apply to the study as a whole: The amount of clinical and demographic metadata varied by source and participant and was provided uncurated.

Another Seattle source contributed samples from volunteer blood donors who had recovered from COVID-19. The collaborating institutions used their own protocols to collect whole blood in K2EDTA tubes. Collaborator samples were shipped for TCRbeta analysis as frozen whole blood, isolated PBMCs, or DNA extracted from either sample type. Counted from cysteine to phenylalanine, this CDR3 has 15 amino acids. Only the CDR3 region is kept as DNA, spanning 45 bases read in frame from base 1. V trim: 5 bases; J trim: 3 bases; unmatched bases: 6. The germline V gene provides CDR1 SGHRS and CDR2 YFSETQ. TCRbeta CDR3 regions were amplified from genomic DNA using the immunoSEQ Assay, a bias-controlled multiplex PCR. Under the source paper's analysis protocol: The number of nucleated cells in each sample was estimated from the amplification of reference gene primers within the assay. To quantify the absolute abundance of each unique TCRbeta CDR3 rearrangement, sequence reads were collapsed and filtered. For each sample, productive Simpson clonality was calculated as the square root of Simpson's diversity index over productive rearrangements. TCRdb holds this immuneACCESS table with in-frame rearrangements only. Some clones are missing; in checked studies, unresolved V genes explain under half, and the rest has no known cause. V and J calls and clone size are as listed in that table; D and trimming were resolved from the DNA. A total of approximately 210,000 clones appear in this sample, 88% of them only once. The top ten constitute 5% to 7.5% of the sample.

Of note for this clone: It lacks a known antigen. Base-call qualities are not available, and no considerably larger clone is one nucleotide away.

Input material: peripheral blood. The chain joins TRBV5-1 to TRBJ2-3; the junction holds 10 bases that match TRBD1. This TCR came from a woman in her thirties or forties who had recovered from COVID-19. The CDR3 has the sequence CASRVGTGDTDTQYF. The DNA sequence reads TGCGCCAGCAGGGTAGGGACAGGGGATACAGATACGCAGTATTTT.